Below, one TCR beta chain is given with its context. Its target antigen remains unknown. The method behind the library was the immunoSEQ multiplex PCR assay. A mixture of 60 forward primers for TCR Vbeta segments and 13 reverse primers for TCR Jbeta segments was used in the multiplex PCR. Amplification of the CDR3 region of rearranged TCR beta genes was performed with a multiplex PCR assay on genomic DNA. The amplified TCR beta libraries were sequenced on the Illumina HiSeq System as 87-base-pair reads. The original methods were these. A later analysis counted about 80 million unique TCR beta chains across the 666 repertoires, and some 11 million of these chains were shared by at least two donors. To remove PCR and sequencing errors, raw reads were error-corrected and collapsed into unique sequences using a nearest-neighbor algorithm that merged closely related sequences. Alignment of CDR3 sequences to IMGT reference sequences was used to assign V, D and J gene segments. For a sequence to be retained, at least a six-nucleotide match to both a V gene segment and a J gene segment was required. Rearrangements were called productive when the CDR3 lacked stop codons and stayed in frame with V and J; all others were non-productive. Following IMGT convention, CDR3 was defined as the stretch from the second conserved V-encoded cysteine to the conserved J-encoded phenylalanine. The earlier analysis of 500 to 750 of the donors excluded any sequence lacking an unambiguous match to a single V gene segment. An earlier analysis of 500 to 600 of the donors classified V segments as functional when productive rearrangements were above 56.7% and as segregating when the standard deviation between donors was above 5%. To diagnose cytomegalovirus status from the catalog of TCR beta chain sequences, a statistical classification framework was built. In a later analysis, V and J genes were assigned by comparing TCR nucleotide sequences against IMGT/GENE-DB human TR gene sequences. Using the TCRdist pipeline, a later analysis assigned CDR3 sequences along with most-parsimonious VDJ recombination scenarios. In a later analysis, each TCR beta chain was defined by its CDR3 amino acid sequence together with its V-gene family, and reads without a unique V-gene family were excluded. To address suspected cross-contamination and a sequencing artifact, a later analysis removed a few hundred highly shared, low-generation-probability nucleotide sequences. For each public chain, a later analysis derived a clonal expansion index from normalized ranks of inferred template counts within each repertoire. Generation probabilities in a later analysis came from a VDJ recombination model fitted to out-of-frame rearrangements, and those results were checked against IGoR. A later analysis scored TCR-TCR, TCR-HLA and TCR-CMV co-occurrence with hypergeometric tests, applying a repertoire-size bias correction to TCR pairs. To estimate false discovery rates, a later analysis permuted the HLA or CMV assignments 20 times. A later analysis grouped co-occurring TCRs with DBSCAN, adding TCRdist sequence similarity when clustering within HLA-allele-positive subsets. For co-occurrence clustering, repertoires with fewer than 30,000 or more than 120,000 public chains were excluded, along with roughly 5 repertoires with anomalous nucleotide sharing. Drawn from immuneACCESS, this table holds only the in-frame rearrangements with V and J called that TCRdb kept. Clones are partly lost; checked studies trace under half to an unresolved V gene and leave the rest unexplained. The V and J calls and clone size are taken from that table; D and trimming were inferred from the DNA. This sample's table contains 95,000 to 150,000 clones. The biggest ten clones account for roughly 1% of the sample.

The sample belongs to a study of cytomegalovirus exposure and HLA in healthy donors (dated by TCRdb to 2015 to 2018). Context from the whole study: An earlier analysis of 550 to 700 of the donors reported about 290 Gb of sequence data and 120 million or so unique TCR beta sequences from about 179 million T cells. About 300 gigabases of sequencing data and approximately 84 million unique TCR sequences were included in an early release covering around 600 HLA-typed donors. Of the 300 to 500 genotyped donors, 81% were placed in the genetic ancestry cluster associated with self-reported Caucasian donors. The aim of the study was to test whether cataloging public T cell receptors could identify signatures of past pathogen exposure. The T cell repertoires of under 750 subjects were profiled by immunosequencing and related to cytomegalovirus serostatus. Along with the approximately 700-subject first cohort, a separate validation cohort of about 110 different subjects was used. To predict cytomegalovirus infection status, the study combined high-throughput TCR immunosequencing, statistical association of individual TCRs with disease status, and machine learning. To study patterns of TCR occurrence, a later analysis re-analyzed previously published TCR beta repertoires from under 750 donors and added high-resolution HLA genotyping. Rather than drawing on any new phenotypic data, the later analysis identified candidate immune exposures from TCR beta sequences and the way those sequences occurred across donors. To decide whether each TCR beta V gene segment behaved as functional or pseudogenic, an earlier analysis of some 600 of the donors relied on high-throughput TCR beta sequencing. Donor age, sex, ethnicity and CMV serostatus were compiled together with the repertoire data. A later genetic analysis used genome-wide SNP genotypes for about three fifths of the 666 donors, treating that subset as a discovery cohort. Every repertoire in the discovery cohort had been generated on one and the same sequencing platform. HLA typing included class I and class II loci at four-digit resolution. Typing coverage varied by locus: about 620-630 donors for A, B, C, DRB1 and DQB1; more than 500 for DQA1; more than 600 for DPA1; more than 450 for DPB1. Roughly five DR-DQ haplotypes were handled as single units for association and clustering because linkage in the cohort was strong. Across some 400 genotyped donors of the cohort, an average of roughly 250,000 unique TCR beta nucleotide sequences per donor were sequenced, and roughly a sixth of those sequences were non-productive. Overall study results and their limits: In a later genetic analysis, fewer N-insertions in productive TCRs were reported among donors in an Asian-associated ancestry cluster than the roughly 670-donor mean. A later genetic analysis associated a missense DCLRE1C variant with V-gene and J-gene trimming of TCR beta chains, and an independent cohort replicated the association. Compared with equally common non-associated chains, HLA-associated TCR beta chains in a later analysis were more clonally expanded and had lower generation probabilities. Because counts were too low, around 17 rarely observed V segments, including chromosome 9 orphons, were left out of the earlier analysis of over 550 of the donors. A total of 150 or so TCR beta chains were listed by the study as associated with cytomegalovirus. Strong co-occurrence of HLA alleles, especially DR and DQ, made assigning TCR associations to individual alleles difficult. The cohort was sequenced for TCR beta chains only, and without alpha or paired-chain data the features that could be detected were limited. Cytomegalovirus status was reported to be diagnosed by the classifier with high specificity and sensitivity in both the original and validation cohorts. A further reported finding was that TCR beta sequences accurately predicted the HLA-A and HLA-B alleles for most subjects in the first cohort. In a later analysis, the rate of TCR association differed among HLA loci, with DRB1 alleles having the most associated TCRs and HLA-C alleles having the fewest. A few of the identified cytomegalovirus-associated TCR beta chains were confirmed in vitro to be specific for cytomegalovirus antigens. Most TCR sequences were seen in very few donors, while some public TCRs were found in many individuals. Specific HLA alleles were associated with 15,000 to 20,000 TCR beta sequences at a false discovery rate of 0.05 in a later analysis. Correlated functional status among segregating V segments might reflect linkage disequilibrium, but an unknown experimental factor could not be ruled out. According to a later analysis, most CMV-associated TCR beta chains appeared to be HLA-restricted, and the HLA associations seemed to be driven largely by CMV exposure. A cluster of highly shared sequence variants was judged likely to be a technical artifact of the sequencing pipeline. Sequencing depth was assumed to be roughly uniform across donors in the presence/absence analyses, though that assumption may not hold. Because some donors lacked HLA typing at each locus, the association tests relied only on the typed subset. The 87-base-pair reads could not distinguish some IMGT-functional V segments, including TRBV6-2 and TRBV6-3, so those segments were excluded. It was suggested by the authors that the approach could potentially be generalized to other disease states and immunological phenotypes. Several of the top co-occurrence clusters appeared to be linked to parvovirus B19, influenza, CMV and Epstein-Barr virus, according to a later analysis. CMV serostatus was the only immune exposure information available for the cohort. Broadly in line with IMGT annotations, most TCR beta V segments showed up in productive rearrangements about 90% or about 30% of the time in an earlier analysis of a few hundred of the donors.

V has 4 bases trimmed and J has 4 bases trimmed; junction bases matching no gene number 8. The germline V gene specifies SQVTM as CDR1 and ANQGSEA as CDR2. From the cysteine up to the phenylalanine, the CDR3 has a length of 14 residues. The retained sequence is limited to the CDR3, 42 bases, with the frame set at the first base. The cohort consisted of 600 or so healthy bone marrow donors. All cohort members were sampled while nominally healthy, although unrecorded immune exposures were likely present. The donor tested CMV seronegative, placing the donor among the approximately 360 seronegative members of the cohort. Each donor provided a peripheral blood sample, and peripheral blood mononuclear cells were used for TCR beta sequencing. Genomic DNA extraction from the blood cell samples was performed with the Qiagen DNeasy Blood Extraction Kit.

The source material was PBMCs. This receptor chain uses TRBV29-1 and TRBJ1-2, and 8 junction bases match TRBD1. The sequence came from a man aged 18-30 years in good health and CMV-seronegative. The DNA sequence follows: TGCAGCGTTGCGTCGGCAGGGGGCTTCTATGGCTACACCTTC. This is translated as CSVASAGGFYGYTF.